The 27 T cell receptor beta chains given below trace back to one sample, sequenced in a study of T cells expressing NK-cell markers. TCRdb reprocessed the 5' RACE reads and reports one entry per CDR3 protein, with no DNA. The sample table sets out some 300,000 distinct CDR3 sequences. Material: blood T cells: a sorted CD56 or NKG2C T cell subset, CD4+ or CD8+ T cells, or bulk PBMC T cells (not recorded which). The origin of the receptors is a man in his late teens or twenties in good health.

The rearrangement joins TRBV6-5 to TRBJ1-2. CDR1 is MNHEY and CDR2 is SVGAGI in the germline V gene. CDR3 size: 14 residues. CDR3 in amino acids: CASSYLQPGYGYTF.

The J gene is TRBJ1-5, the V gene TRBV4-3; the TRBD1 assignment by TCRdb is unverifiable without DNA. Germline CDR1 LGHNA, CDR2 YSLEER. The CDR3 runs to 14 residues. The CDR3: CASSQVAEQGPQHF.

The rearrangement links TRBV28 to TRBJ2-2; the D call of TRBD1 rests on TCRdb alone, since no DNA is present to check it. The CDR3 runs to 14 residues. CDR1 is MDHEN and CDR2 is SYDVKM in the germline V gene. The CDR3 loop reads CASIRDRFTGELFF. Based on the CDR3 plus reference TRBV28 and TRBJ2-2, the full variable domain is DVKVTQSSRYLVKRTGEKVFLECVQDMDHENMFWYRQDPGLGLRLIYFSYDVKMKEKGDIPEGYSVSREKKERFSLILESASTNQTSMYLCASIRDRFTGELFFGEGSRLTVL.

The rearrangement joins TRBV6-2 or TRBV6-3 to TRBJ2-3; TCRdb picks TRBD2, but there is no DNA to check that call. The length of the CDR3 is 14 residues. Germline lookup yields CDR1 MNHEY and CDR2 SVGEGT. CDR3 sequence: CASNPMGRADTQYF.

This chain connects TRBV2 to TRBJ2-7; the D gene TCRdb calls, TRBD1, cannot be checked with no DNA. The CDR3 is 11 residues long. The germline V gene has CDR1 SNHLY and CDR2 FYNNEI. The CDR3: CASTREYEQYF.

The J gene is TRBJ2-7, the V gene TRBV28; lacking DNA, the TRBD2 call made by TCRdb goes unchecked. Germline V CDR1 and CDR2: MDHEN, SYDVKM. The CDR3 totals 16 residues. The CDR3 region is CASTPTGLAATYEQYF.

The CDR3 loop reads CATSEVAGDEQFF. The chain has TRBV24-1 and TRBJ2-1. The CDR3 is 13 amino acids. Per germline, CDR1 KGHDR and CDR2 SFDVKD.

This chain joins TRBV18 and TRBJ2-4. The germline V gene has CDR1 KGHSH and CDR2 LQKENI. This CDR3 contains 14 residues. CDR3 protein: CASSPPGAKNIQYF.

CDR3 amino acids: CSAPPGTSGIGEQYF. This chain links TRBV20-1 with TRBJ2-7; with no DNA, the TCRdb D assignment of TRBD2 cannot be verified. The CDR3 sequence is 15 residues long. Germline V gene sequence: CDR1 DFQATT, CDR2 SNEGSKA (reference sequence).

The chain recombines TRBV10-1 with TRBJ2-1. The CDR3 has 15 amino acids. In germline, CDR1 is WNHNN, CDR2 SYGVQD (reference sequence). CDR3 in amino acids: CASSDDGDSYNEQFF.

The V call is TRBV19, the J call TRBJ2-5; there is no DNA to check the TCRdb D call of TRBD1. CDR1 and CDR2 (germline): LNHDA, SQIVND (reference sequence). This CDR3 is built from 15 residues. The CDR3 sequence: CASSERTGGQETQYF.

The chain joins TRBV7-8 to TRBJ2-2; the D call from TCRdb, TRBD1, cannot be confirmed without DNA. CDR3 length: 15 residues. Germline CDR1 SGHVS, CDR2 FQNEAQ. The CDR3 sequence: CASSIDRVSTGELFF. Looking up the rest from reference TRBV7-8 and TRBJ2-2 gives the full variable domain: GAGVSQSPRYKVAKRGQDVALRCDPISGHVSLFWYQQALGQGPEFLTYFQNEAQLDKSGLPSDRFFAERPEGSVSTLKIQRTQQEDSAVYLCASSIDRVSTGELFFGEGSRLTVL.

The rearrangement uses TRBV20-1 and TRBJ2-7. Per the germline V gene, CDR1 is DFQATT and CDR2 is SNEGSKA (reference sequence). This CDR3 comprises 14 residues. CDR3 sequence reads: CSAIGRISSYEQYF.

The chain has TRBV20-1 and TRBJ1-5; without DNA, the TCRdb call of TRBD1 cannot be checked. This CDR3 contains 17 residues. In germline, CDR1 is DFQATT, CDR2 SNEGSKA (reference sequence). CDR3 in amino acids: CSARVARGLEVVEPQHF.

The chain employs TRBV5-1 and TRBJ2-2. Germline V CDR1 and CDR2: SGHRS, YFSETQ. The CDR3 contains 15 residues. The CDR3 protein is CASSLVRGNTGELFF.

The chain's CDR3 is CASSSRGTGPNEKLFF. The V gene is TRBV27, the J gene TRBJ1-4; the TRBD1 assignment by TCRdb is unverifiable without DNA. The germline gives CDR1 MNHEY, CDR2 SMNVEV (reference sequence). The length of the CDR3 is 16 residues.

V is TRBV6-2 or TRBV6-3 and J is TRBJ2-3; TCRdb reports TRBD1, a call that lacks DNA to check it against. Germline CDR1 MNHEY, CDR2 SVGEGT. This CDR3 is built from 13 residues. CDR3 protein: CASSPGSEYTQYF.

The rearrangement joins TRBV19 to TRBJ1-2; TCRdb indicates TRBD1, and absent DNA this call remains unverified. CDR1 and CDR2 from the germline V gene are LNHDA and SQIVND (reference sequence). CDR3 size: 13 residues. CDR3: CASLSAGAAGYTF.

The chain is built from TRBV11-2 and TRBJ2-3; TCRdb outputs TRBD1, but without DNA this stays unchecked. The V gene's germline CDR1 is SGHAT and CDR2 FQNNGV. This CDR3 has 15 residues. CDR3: CASSPLRGREDTQYF.

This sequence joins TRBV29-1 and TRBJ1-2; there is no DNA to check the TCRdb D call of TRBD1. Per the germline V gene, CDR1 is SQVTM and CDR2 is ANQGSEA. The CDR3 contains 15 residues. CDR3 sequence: CSVEDPGRGNYGYTF.

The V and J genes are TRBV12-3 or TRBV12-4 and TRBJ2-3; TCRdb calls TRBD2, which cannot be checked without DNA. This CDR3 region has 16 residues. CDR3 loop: CASSFFPAGVADTQYF.

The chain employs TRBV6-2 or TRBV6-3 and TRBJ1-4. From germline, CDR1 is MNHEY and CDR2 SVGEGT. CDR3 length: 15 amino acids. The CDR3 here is CASSYSTAFNEKLFF.

The CDR3 spells CSARPPLAAGELFF. The genes are TRBV20-1 and TRBJ2-2; TCRdb's assignment of TRBD1 cannot be checked, as there is no DNA. The CDR3 consists of 14 residues. Looked up from germline, CDR1 is DFQATT and CDR2 is SNEGSKA (reference sequence).

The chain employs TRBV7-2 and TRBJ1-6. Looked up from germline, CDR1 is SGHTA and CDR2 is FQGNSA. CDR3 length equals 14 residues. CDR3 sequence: CASSFDGRGTPLHF.

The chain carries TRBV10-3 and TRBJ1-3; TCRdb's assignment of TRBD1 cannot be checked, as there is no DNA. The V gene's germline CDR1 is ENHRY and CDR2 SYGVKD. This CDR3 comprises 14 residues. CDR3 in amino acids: CAIRSGTAGNTIYF.

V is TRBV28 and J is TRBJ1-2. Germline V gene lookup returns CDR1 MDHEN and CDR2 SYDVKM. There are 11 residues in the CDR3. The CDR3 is CASSDVYGYTF.

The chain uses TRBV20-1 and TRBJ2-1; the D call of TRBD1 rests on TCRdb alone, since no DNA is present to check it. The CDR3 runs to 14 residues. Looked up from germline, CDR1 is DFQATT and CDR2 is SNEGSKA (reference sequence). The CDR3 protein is CSALGTGGYNEQFF.